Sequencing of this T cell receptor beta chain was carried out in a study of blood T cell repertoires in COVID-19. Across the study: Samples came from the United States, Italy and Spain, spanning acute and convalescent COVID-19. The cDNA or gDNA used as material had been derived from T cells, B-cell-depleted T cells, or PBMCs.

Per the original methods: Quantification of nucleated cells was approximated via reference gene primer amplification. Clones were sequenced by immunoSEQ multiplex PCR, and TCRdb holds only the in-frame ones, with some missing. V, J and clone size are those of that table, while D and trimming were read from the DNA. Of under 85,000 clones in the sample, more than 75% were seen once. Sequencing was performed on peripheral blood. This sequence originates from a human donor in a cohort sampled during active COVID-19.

CDR3 DNA sequence: TGTGCCAGCAGCGCCTTAACCGCGGGGGGAAAGTTTCTGAACATTCAGTACTTC. This sequence encodes CASSALTAGGKFLNIQYF. The rearrangement joins TRBV9 to TRBJ2-4; 8 positions match TRBD2. The ends lost 3 bases at V and 7 bases at J; junction bases unmatched: 18. CDR1 is SGDLS and CDR2 is YYNGEE in the germline V gene. CDR3 size: 18 residues.